The sequence of this T cell receptor beta chain was determined in a study of cytomegalovirus exposure and HLA in healthy donors. Broader study findings: In most subjects, TCR beta sequences reportedly gave accurate predictions of HLA-A and HLA-B alleles.

The study ran its PCR with 60 Vbeta and 13 Jbeta primers. Assay used: immunoSEQ multiplex PCR; TCRdb lists only in-frame clones, some missing. The sample records around 270,000 clones, about four fifths being singletons. This clone was seen only once. Its antigen is unidentified. This CDR3 region has 14 residues. V lost 4 bases and J lost 4; bases outside the gene matches: 3. Germline loops: CDR1 MNHNY, CDR2 SVGAGI (reference sequence). This chain uses TRBV6-6 with TRBJ1-5, with 8 bases matching TRBD1. This TCR derives from a girl aged 2-10 years in good health and CMV-seronegative. The source material was PBMCs. The CDR3 loop is CASSWDRRNQPQHF. CDR3 DNA sequence: TGTGCCAGCAGTTGGGACAGGCGAAATCAGCCCCAGCATTTT.